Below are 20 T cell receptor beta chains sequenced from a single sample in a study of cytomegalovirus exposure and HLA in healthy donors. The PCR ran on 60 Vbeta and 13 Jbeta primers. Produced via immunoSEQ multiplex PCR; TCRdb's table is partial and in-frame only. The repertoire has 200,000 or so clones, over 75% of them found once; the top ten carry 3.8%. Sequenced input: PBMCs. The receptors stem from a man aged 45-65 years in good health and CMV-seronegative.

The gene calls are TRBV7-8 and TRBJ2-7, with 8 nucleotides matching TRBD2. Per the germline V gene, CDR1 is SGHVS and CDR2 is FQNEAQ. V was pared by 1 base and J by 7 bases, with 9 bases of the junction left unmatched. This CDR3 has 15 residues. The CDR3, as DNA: TGTGCCAGCAGCTTAGGGTGGCGGGGGGACGAAGAGCAGTACTTC. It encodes CASSLGWRGDEEQYF.

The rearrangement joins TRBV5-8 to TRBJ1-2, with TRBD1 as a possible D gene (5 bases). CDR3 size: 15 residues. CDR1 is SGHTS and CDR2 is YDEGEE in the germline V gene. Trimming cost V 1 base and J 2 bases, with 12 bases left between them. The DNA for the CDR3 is TGTGCCAGCAGCTTGTCCCAGGGCTCGAACTATGGCTACACCTTC. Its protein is CASSLSQGSNYGYTF.

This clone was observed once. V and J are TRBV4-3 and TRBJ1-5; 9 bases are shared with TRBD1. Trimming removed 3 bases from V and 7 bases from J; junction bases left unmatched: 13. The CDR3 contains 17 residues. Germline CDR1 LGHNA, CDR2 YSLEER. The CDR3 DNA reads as TGCGCCAGCAGCCATCCCAGGACAGGGGCCCAGGAGCAGCCCCAGCATTTT. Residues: CASSHPRTGAQEQPQHF.

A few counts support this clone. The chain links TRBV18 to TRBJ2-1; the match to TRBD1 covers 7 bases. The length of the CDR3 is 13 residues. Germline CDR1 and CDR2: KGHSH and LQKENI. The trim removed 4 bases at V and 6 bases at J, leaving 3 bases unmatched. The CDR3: CASSLGTANEQFF. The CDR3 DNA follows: TGTGCCAGCTCACTTGGGACAGCCAATGAGCAGTTCTTC.

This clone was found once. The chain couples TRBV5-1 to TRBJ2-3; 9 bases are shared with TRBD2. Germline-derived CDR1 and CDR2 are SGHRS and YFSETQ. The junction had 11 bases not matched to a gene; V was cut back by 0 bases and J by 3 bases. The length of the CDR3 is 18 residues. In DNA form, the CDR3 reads TGCGCCAGCAGCTTGGGGGGGGCTAGCGGGGCTGTGACAGATACGCAGTATTTT. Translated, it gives CASSLGGASGAVTDTQYF. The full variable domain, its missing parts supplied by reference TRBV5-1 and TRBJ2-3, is KAGVTQTPRYLIKTRGQQVTLSCSPISGHRSVSWYQQTPGQGLQFLFEYFSETQRNKGNFPGRFSGRQFSNSRSEMNVSTLELGDSALYLCASSLGGASGAVTDTQYFGPGTRLTVL.

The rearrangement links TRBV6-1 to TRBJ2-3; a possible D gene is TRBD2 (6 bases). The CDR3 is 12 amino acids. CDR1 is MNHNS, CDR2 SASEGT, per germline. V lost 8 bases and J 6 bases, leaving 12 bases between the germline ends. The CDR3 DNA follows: TGTGCCAGCGGGACTCACGCGGATACGCAGTATTTT. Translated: CASGTHADTQYF.

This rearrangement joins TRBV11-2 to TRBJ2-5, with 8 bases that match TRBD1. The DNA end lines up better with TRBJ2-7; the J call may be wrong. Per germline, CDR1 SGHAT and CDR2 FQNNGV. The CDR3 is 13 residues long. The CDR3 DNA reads TGTGCCAGCAGCTTGGACAGGGTCTACGAGCAGTACTTC. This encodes CASSLDRVYEQYF.

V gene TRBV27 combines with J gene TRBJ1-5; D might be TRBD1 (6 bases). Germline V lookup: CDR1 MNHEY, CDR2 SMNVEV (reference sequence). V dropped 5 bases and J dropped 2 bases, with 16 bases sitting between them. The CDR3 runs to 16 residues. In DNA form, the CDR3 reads TGTGCCAGCAGTGGACGATCAGGGGTAGGCAATCAGCCCCAGCATTTT. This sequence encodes CASSGRSGVGNQPQHF.

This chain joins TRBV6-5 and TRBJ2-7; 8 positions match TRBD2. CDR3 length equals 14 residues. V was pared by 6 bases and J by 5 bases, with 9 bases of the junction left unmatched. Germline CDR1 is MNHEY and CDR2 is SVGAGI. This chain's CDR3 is CASSPGGGGHEQYF. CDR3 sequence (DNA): TGTGCCAGCAGCCCTGGTGGCGGGGGGCACGAGCAGTACTTC.

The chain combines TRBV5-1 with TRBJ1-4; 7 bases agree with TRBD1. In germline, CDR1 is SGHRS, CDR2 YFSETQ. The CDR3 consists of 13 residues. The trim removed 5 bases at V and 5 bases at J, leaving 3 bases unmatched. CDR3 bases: TGCGCCAGCAGGCTGGGACAGAATGAAAAACTGTTTTTT. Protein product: CASRLGQNEKLFF.

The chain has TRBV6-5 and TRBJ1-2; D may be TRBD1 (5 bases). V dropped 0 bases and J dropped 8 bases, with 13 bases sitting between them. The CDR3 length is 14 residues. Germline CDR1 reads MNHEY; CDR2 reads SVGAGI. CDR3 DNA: TGTGCCAGCAGTTACTCCCGGGGGGGGATCGGCTACACCTTC. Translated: CASSYSRGGIGYTF.

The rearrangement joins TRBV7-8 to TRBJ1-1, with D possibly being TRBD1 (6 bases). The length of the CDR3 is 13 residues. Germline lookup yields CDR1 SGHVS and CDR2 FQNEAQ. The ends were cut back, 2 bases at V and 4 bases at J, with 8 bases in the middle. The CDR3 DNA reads TGTGCCAGCAGCTTAAAACAGGGCACTGAAGCTTTCTTT. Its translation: CASSLKQGTEAFF.

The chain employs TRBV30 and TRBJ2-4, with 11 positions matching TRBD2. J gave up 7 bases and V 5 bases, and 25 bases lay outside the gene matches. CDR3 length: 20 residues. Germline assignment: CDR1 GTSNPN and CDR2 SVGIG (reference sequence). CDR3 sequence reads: CAWWSGTSGGIAAMVNIQYF. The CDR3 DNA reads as TGTGCCTGGTGGTCGGGAACTAGCGGGGGTATCGCTGCTATGGTGAACATTCAGTACTTC.

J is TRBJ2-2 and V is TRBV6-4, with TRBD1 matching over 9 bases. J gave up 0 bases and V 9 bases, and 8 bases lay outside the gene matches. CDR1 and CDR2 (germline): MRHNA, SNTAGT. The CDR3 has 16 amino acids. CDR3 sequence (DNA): TGTGCCAGACTCCGGAGGGACAGGGCGAACACCGGGGAGCTGTTTTTT. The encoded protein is CARLRRDRANTGELFF.

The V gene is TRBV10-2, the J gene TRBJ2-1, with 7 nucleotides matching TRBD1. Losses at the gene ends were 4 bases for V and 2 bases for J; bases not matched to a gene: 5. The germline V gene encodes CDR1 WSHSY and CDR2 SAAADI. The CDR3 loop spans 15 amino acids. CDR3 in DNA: TGCGCCAGCAGTGGGCAGGGGGTCACCTACAATGAGCAGTTCTTC. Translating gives CASSGQGVTYNEQFF.

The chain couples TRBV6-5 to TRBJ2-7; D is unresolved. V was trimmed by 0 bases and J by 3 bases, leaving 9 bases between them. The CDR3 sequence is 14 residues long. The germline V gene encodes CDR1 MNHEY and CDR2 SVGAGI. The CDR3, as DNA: TGTGCCAGCAGTTACTCTGGCAAGTACTACGAGCAGTACTTC. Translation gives CASSYSGKYYEQYF.

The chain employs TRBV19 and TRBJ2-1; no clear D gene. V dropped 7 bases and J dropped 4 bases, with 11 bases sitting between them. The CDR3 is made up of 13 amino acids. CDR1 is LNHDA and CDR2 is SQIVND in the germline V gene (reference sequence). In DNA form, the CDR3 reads TGTGCCAGTACCCCGACGGGTTACAATGAGCAGTTCTTC. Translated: CASTPTGYNEQFF.

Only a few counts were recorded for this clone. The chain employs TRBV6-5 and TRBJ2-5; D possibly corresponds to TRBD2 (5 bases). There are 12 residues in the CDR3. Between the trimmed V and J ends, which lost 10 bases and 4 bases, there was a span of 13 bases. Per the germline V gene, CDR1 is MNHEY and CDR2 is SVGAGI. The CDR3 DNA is TGTGCCACTGGGGAGCCGAGAGAGACCCAGTACTTC. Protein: CATGEPRETQYF.

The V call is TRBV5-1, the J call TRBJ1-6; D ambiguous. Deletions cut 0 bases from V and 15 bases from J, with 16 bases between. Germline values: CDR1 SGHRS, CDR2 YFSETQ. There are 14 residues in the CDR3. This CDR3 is CASSLGPTQHHLHF. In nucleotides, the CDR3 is TGCGCCAGCAGCTTGGGGCCTACACAGCATCACCTCCACTTT.

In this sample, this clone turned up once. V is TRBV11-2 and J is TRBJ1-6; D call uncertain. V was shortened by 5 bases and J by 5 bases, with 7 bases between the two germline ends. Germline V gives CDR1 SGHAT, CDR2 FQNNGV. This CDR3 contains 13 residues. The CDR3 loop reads CASSQSDNSPLHF. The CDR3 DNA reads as TGTGCCAGCAGCCAATCAGATAATTCACCCCTCCACTTT. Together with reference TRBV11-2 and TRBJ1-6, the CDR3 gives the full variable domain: EAGVAQSPRYKIIEKRQSVAFWCNPISGHATLYWYQQILGQGPKLLIQFQNNGVVDDSQLPKDRFSAERLKGVDSTLKIQPAKLEDSAVYLCASSQSDNSPLHFGNGTRLTVT.